This T cell receptor (beta chain) derives from a study of T cells after yellow fever vaccination. Overall study context: Fractions of low cell number were prepared using SMART-Seq v4 Ultra Low Input.

Study results and caveats: The appearance of a small share of clonotypes in both CD4 and CD8 compartments was observed. Peaking on day 5 versus 15, the secondary response was faster but weaker.

The 5'RACE template-switching step produced TCR cDNA and added a universal primer site and UMIs. MiXCR, run by TCRdb on the 5' RACE reads, gives a single entry per CDR3 protein. The data show a few hundred thousand distinct CDR3 sequences, with approximately 8% seen just once and about 3% held by the top ten. Looked up from germline, CDR1 is MNHEY and CDR2 is SVGEGT. V was pared by 5 bases and J by 2 bases, with 15 bases of the junction left unmatched. The CDR3 contains 17 residues. In this sample, this clonotype turned up a few times. Its antigen remains unknown. V is TRBV6-2 or TRBV6-3 and J is TRBJ2-7, with 7 nucleotides matching TRBD2. Sample: CD4+ T cells sorted from PBMCs, taken 5 days after the yellow fever booster vaccination. The clonotype comes from a young man who received the YFV17D yellow fever vaccine. The CDR3, as DNA: TGTGCCAGCAGTCGAGGTTTCGAGGGAGGGAGGGCCTACGAGCAGTACGTC. Translating it yields CASSRGFEGGRAYEQYV.